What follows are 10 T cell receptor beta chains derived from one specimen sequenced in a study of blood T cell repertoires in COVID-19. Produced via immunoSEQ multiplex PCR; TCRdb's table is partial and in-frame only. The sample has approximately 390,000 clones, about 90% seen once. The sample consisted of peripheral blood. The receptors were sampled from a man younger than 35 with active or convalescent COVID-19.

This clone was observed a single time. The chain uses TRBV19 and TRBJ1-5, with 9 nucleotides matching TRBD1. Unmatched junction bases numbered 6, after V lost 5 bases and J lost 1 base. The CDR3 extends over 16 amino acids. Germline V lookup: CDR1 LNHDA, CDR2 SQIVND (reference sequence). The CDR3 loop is CASSGPGQGSNQPQHF. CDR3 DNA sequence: TGTGCCAGTAGTGGTCCGGGACAGGGAAGCAATCAGCCCCAGCATTTT.

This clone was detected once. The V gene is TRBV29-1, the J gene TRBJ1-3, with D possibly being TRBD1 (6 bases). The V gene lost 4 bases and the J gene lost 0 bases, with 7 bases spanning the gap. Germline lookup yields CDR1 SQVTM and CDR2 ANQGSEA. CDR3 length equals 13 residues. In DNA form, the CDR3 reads TGCAGCGTTGGGACAGTCTCTGGAAACACCATATATTTT. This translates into CSVGTVSGNTIYF.

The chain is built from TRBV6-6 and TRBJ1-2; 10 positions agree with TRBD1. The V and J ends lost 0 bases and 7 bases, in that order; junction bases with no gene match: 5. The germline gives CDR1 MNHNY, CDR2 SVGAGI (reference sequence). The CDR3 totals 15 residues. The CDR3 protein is CASSYSGTGVTGYTF. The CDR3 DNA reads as TGTGCCAGCAGTTACTCCGGGACAGGGGTGACTGGCTACACCTTC.

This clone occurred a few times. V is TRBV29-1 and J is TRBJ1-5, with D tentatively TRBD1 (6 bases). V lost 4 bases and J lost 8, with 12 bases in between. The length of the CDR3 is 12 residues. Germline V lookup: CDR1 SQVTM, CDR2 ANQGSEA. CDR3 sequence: CSVARGGEPQHF. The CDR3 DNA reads TGCAGCGTTGCCAGGGGCGGTGAGCCCCAGCATTTT.

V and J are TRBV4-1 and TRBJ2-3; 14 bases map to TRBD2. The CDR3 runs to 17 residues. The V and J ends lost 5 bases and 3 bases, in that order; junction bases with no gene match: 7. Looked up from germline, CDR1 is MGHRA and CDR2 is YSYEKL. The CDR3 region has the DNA TGCGCCAGCAGCACCCGACTAGCGGGGGGGCTAACAGATACGCAGTATTTT. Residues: CASSTRLAGGLTDTQYF.

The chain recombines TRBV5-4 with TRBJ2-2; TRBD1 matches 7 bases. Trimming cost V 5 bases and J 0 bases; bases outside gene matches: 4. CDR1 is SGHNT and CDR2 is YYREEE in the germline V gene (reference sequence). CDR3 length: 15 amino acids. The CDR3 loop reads CASRGGTANTGELFF. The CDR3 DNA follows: TGTGCCAGCAGGGGTGGGACAGCGAACACCGGGGAGCTGTTTTTT.

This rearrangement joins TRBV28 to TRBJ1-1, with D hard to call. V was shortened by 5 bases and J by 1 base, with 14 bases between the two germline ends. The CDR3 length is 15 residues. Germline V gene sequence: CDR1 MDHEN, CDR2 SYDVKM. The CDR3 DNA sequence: TGTGCCAGCAGTGTTAGCGGCAGAGAGAACACTGAAGCTTTCTTT. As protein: CASSVSGRENTEAFF.

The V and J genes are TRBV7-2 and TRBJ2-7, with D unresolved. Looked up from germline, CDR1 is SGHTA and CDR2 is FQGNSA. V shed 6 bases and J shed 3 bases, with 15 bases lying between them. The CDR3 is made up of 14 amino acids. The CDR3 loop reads CASRTYSLSYEQYF. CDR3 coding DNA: TGTGCCAGCAGGACGTATAGCCTGAGCTACGAGCAGTACTTC.

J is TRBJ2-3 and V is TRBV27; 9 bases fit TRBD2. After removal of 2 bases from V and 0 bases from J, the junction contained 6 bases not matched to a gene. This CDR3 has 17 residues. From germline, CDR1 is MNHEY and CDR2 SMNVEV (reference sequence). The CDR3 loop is CASSLGWRGGSTDTQYF. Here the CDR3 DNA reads TGTGCCAGCAGTTTAGGGTGGCGGGGGGGTAGCACAGATACGCAGTATTTT.

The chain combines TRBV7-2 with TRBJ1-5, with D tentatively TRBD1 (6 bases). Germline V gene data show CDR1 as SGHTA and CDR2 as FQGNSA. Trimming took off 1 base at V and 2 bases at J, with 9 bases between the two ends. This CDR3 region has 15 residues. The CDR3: CASSLVGAGNQPQHF. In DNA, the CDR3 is TGTGCCAGCAGCTTAGTGGGGGCTGGCAATCAGCCCCAGCATTTT.